This record covers a single T cell receptor beta chain. Full-length variable regions came from constant-region reverse primers plus semi-nested Nested Universal Primer A PCR. TCRdb re-called the 5' RACE reads with MiXCR, one entry per CDR3 protein. Here the sample spans fewer than 12,000 distinct CDR3 sequences, 17% being singletons. Tregs were sorted as CD4+CD25+CD127-/low cells. The V gene lost 0 bases and the J gene lost 3 bases, with 8 bases spanning the gap. This CDR3 has 14 amino acids. CDR1 is SGHRS, CDR2 YFSETQ, per germline. This chain uses TRBV5-1 with TRBJ2-3; D gene ambiguous. The specimen was Tregs sorted from a lymph node. The sequence came from a female donor with breast cancer. CDR3 loop: CASSLGQATDTQYF. The CDR3, as DNA: TGCGCCAGCAGCTTGGGGCAGGCAACAGATACGCAGTATTTT.